This record looks at one T cell receptor (beta chain) sequence and its context. No antigen is known for it. The data were taken from a study of Graves' ophthalmopathy and Graves' hyperthyroidism. Study-level information: The study drew peripheral blood at initial diagnosis, before any treatment.

Study-wide findings and caveats: A classifier, a 13-signature model, separated ophthalmopathy from stable hyperthyroidism with 87.88% sensitivity and approximately 80% specificity.

RNA transcripts were the source from which TCR beta CDR3 regions were amplified. An opening RT-PCR round employed HTBI primers and preceded a second-round multiplex PCR. TCRdb analysed the multiplex PCR reads with MiXCR anew, one entry per CDR3 protein. Here the sample spans hundreds of thousands of distinct CDR3 sequences, about two fifths being singletons. The evidence that diagnosis relied on was clinical symptoms, serum thyroxine, TRAb, thyroid ultrasound and orbital computed tomography. The CDR3 has 12 amino acids. Germline values: CDR1 KGHDR, CDR2 SFDVKD. Trimming removed 3 bases at V and 3 bases at J, with 4 bases between.

The source is an adult man with Graves' ophthalmopathy. The chain has TRBV24-1 and TRBJ1-2; D unresolved. The sequencing sample was made of peripheral blood. CDR3 nucleotide sequence: TGTGCCACCAGTGATGGGGACTATGGCTACACCTTC. Translating it yields CATSDGDYGYTF.